The TCR beta chain under discussion was sequenced for a study of OX40 agonist ivuxolimab in advanced cancers. On the study more broadly: Earlier treatment with anti-PD-1, anti-PD-L1 or anti-CTLA-4 was permitted, and under 50% had received some.

The CDR3 is made up of 18 amino acids. The germline V gene encodes CDR1 MGHRA and CDR2 YSYEKL. V lost 2 bases to trimming and J lost 5 bases; unmatched junction nucleotides: 13. General observations from the study: There was clonal expansion of CD4+ and CD8+ blood T cells by week 6 at 0.1 to 3.0 mg/kg. Which antigen the expanded peripheral T cells recognized is unknown.

As concerns this clone: Its antigen is unknown.

This table comes from immunoSEQ multiplex PCR, and its TCRdb copy is limited to in-frame clones, with some not included. This sample carries approximately 70,000 clones, approximately 94% of them seen once, and the ten largest clones take more than 15%. Systemic immunosuppression or autoimmune disease history was grounds to exclude patients. The J gene is TRBJ2-1, the V gene TRBV4-1, with TRBD1 matching over 9 bases. The source was CD4+ or CD8+ T cells sorted from blood, collected in a trial of the OX40 agonist ivuxolimab. The receptor was derived from an adult with an advanced solid tumor such as melanoma, head and neck, liver or kidney cancer. The CDR3 region has the DNA TGCGCCAGCAGCCAATTTTATGGTTCGGACAGGGGCCACAATGAGCAGTTCTTC. Translating it yields CASSQFYGSDRGHNEQFF.